Presented here are 7 T cell receptor beta chains from one specimen sequenced in a study of blood T cell repertoires in COVID-19. TCRdb's table, derived via immunoSEQ multiplex PCR, lists solely in-frame clones and lacks some. The sample holds 40,000 to 45,000 clones, 70% to 90% seen once. Sequenced: peripheral blood. The receptors were sampled from a human donor in a cohort sampled during active COVID-19.

The J gene is TRBJ2-3, the V gene TRBV29-1; 12 bases are shared with TRBD2. The junction had 2 bases not matched to a gene; V was cut back by 4 bases and J by 3 bases. The CDR3 runs 14 residues. CDR1 is SQVTM and CDR2 is ANQGSEA in the germline V gene. In DNA, the CDR3 is TGCAGCGTTGGGCTAGCGGGGGGGACAGATACGCAGTATTTT. It encodes CSVGLAGGTDTQYF.

CDR3: CASSTEQGHTEAFF. The CDR3 region has the DNA TGTGCCAGCAGCACAGAACAGGGTCACACTGAAGCTTTCTTT. The rearrangement links TRBV6-5 to TRBJ1-1; tentative D call: TRBD1 (6 bases). Germline CDR1 reads MNHEY; CDR2 reads SVGAGI. The CDR3 runs 14 residues. V gave up 6 bases and J gave up 3 bases, with 14 bases separating them.

The rearrangement uses TRBV3-1 (or the pseudogene TRBV3-2) and TRBJ2-7, with D uncertain. The V gene lost 0 bases and the J gene lost 3 bases, with 6 bases spanning the gap. The CDR3 spans 13 residues. CDR1 LGHDT and CDR2 YNNKEL come from the germline V gene (reference sequence). This CDR3 is CASSQDPIYEQYF. The CDR3 DNA follows: TGTGCCAGCAGCCAAGACCCAATCTACGAGCAGTACTTC.

V gene TRBV27 combines with J gene TRBJ1-1, with unresolved D. There are 16 residues in the CDR3. Germline lookup yields CDR1 MNHEY and CDR2 SMNVEV (reference sequence). Trimming removed 3 bases at V and 0 bases at J, with 14 bases between. DNA of the CDR3: TGTGCCAGCAGTTTTGAGCGGTCCTACCTGAACACTGAAGCTTTCTTT. The encoded protein is CASSFERSYLNTEAFF.

The chain employs TRBV18 and TRBJ2-5, with 11 bases identical to TRBD2. Trimming removed 3 bases from V and 4 bases from J; junction bases left unmatched: 4. CDR3 length: 15 residues. CDR1 and CDR2 from the germline V gene are KGHSH and LQKENI. The CDR3 nucleotides are TGTGCCAGCTCACCTAGCGGGGGGGTCCCAGAGACCCAGTACTTC. Its translation is CASSPSGGVPETQYF.

V usage is TRBV5-1 and J usage is TRBJ2-3; TRBD2 matches 8 bases. Germline V gene lookup returns CDR1 SGHRS and CDR2 YFSETQ. The trim removed 0 bases at V and 6 bases at J, leaving 12 bases unmatched. The CDR3 totals 17 residues. CDR3 residues: CASSLGSAAGEGDTQYF. DNA for the CDR3: TGCGCCAGCAGCTTGGGGTCGGCAGCGGGGGAGGGGGATACGCAGTATTTT.

The CDR3 sequence: CASSSRDNYGYTF. CDR3 coding DNA: TGTGCCAGTAGTAGCAGGGATAACTATGGCTACACCTTC. The rearrangement joins TRBV19 to TRBJ1-2; TRBD1 might be the D (5 bases). Germline values: CDR1 LNHDA, CDR2 SQIVND (reference sequence). Trimming cost V 4 bases and J 1 base, with 7 bases left between them. There are 13 residues in the CDR3.